Given below is one TCR beta chain in context. The target of this receptor is not known. No much larger clonotype is one base removed from it; base qualities were not supplied. This sample is part of a study of cytomegalovirus exposure and HLA in healthy donors (dated by TCRdb to the late 2010s). Describing the broader study: In an earlier analysis of approximately 640 of the donors, approximately 300 Gb of sequence data and just under 120 million unique TCR beta sequences from about 179 million T cells were reported. Of the approximately 400 genotyped donors, 81% were placed in the genetic ancestry cluster associated with self-reported Caucasian donors. The number of donors typed differed by locus, with about 629-630 for A, B, C, DRB1 and DQB1, around 500 for DQA1, 600 to 610 for DPA1, and some 440 for DPB1. Class I and class II HLA loci were covered by the typing at four-digit resolution. An earlier analysis of some 600 of the donors applied high-throughput TCR beta sequencing to assess whether each TCR beta V gene segment acted as functional or pseudogenic. Donor age, sex, ethnicity and CMV serostatus were compiled together with the repertoire data. A later genetic analysis took genome-wide SNP genotypes for about three fifths of the roughly 700 donors and used that subset as a discovery cohort. Roughly 5 DR-DQ haplotypes were handled as single units for association and clustering because linkage in the cohort was strong. The later analysis used no new phenotypic data to find candidate immune exposures, relying instead on TCR beta sequences and their occurrence across donors. To study patterns of TCR occurrence, a later analysis re-analyzed previously published TCR beta repertoires from around 670 donors and added high-resolution HLA genotyping. To predict cytomegalovirus infection status, the study combined high-throughput TCR immunosequencing, statistical association of individual TCRs with disease status, and machine learning. Every discovery cohort repertoire had been produced on one sequencing platform. A separate validation cohort of about 110 different subjects was used in addition to the 666-subject first cohort. Using immunosequencing, the study profiled T cell repertoires from 666 subjects and related those repertoires to cytomegalovirus serostatus. The study aimed to test whether cataloging public T cell receptors could reveal signatures of past pathogen exposure. Among roughly 370 genotyped donors of the cohort, an average of 235,054 unique TCR beta nucleotide sequences were sequenced per donor, roughly 20% of them non-productive. Roughly 300 gigabases of sequencing data and approximately 93 million unique TCR sequences were included in an early release covering about 700 HLA-typed donors.

Broader findings and caveats from the paper: A later analysis reported that several top co-occurrence clusters appeared linked to parvovirus B19, influenza, CMV and Epstein-Barr virus. In a later analysis, the rate of TCR association differed among HLA loci, with DRB1 alleles having the most associated TCRs and HLA-C alleles having the fewest. In a later analysis, HLA-associated TCR beta chains showed more clonal expansion and lower generation probabilities than non-associated chains that were equally common. A later genetic analysis reported fewer N-insertions in productive TCRs among donors in an Asian-associated ancestry cluster than the roughly 650-donor mean. Correlated functional status among segregating V segments might be attributable to linkage disequilibrium, but an unknown experimental factor could not be ruled out. When HLA alleles, especially DR and DQ, strongly co-occurred, attributing TCR associations to individual alleles was difficult. A cluster of highly shared sequence variants was judged likely to be a technical artifact of the sequencing pipeline. A further reported finding was that TCR beta sequences accurately predicted the HLA-A and HLA-B alleles for most subjects in the first cohort. For the cohort, immune exposure information was limited to CMV serostatus. The classifier was reported to diagnose cytomegalovirus status with high specificity and sensitivity in both the original cohort and the validation cohort. Over 15 rarely observed V segments, including chromosome 9 orphons, were excluded from the earlier analysis of several hundred of the donors because counts were too low. Because HLA typing was missing for some donors at each locus, association tests included only the typed subset. It was suggested by the authors that the approach could potentially be generalized to other disease states and immunological phenotypes. In an earlier analysis of fewer than 750 of the donors, most TCR beta V segments were observed in productive rearrangements about 87% or about 30% of the time, broadly matching IMGT annotations. The study gave a list of more than 150 TCR beta chains associated with cytomegalovirus. An association between a missense DCLRE1C variant and V-gene and J-gene trimming of TCR beta chains was found in a later genetic analysis and replicated in an independent cohort. The 87-base-pair reads could not distinguish some IMGT-functional V segments, including TRBV6-2 and TRBV6-3, so those segments were excluded. Most TCR sequences were observed very rarely across donors, whereas some public TCRs were present in many individuals. In this cohort, only TCR beta chains were sequenced, and detectable features were limited by the absence of alpha or paired-chain data. Sequencing depth was assumed to be roughly uniform across donors in the presence/absence analyses, though that assumption may not hold. At a false discovery rate of 0.05, a later analysis linked 16,951 TCR beta sequences to specific HLA alleles. In vitro tests confirmed that a few of the cytomegalovirus-associated TCR beta chains recognize cytomegalovirus antigens. Most CMV-associated TCR beta chains appeared to be HLA-restricted in a later analysis, and the HLA associations seemed to be driven largely by CMV exposure.

The cohort consisted of 650 to 700 healthy bone marrow donors. All cohort members were sampled while nominally healthy, although unrecorded immune exposures were likely present. The donor was CMV seropositive and belonged to the group of 250 to 300 seropositive cohort members. A peripheral blood sample was collected from each donor, and TCR beta sequencing was performed on peripheral blood mononuclear cells. Genomic DNA extraction from the blood cell samples was performed with the Qiagen DNeasy Blood Extraction Kit. CDR1 and CDR2 are read off the germline V gene as MNHNS and SASEGT. Trimming takes 2 bases from V and 2 bases from J, and the germline ends sit 10 bases apart. The CDR3, cysteine through phenylalanine, is 14 amino acids long. The DNA shown is the 42-base CDR3, in frame from base 1. Library method: the immunoSEQ multiplex PCR assay. For the multiplex PCR, a mixture combining 60 forward primers for TCR Vbeta segments and 13 reverse primers for TCR Jbeta segments was used. A multiplex PCR assay on genomic DNA amplified the CDR3 region of rearranged TCR beta genes. Amplified TCR beta libraries were sequenced as 87-base-pair reads on the Illumina HiSeq System. The paper's processing steps were these. A later analysis counted tens of millions of unique TCR beta chains across the 550 to 750 repertoires, and around 9.9 million of these chains were shared by at least two donors. A nearest-neighbor algorithm error-corrected the raw reads and collapsed the reads into unique sequences, merging closely related sequences to remove PCR and sequencing errors. To assign V, D and J gene segments, CDR3 sequences were aligned to IMGT reference sequences. For a sequence to be retained, at least a six-nucleotide match to both a V gene segment and a J gene segment was required. Rearrangements were classified as productive when the CDR3 lacked stop codons and remained in frame with V and J, and all other rearrangements were classified as non-productive. CDR3 was defined by IMGT convention, running from the second conserved V-encoded cysteine to the conserved J-encoded phenylalanine. The earlier analysis of a few hundred of the donors excluded sequences that lacked an unambiguous match to a single V gene segment. In an earlier analysis of 500 to 750 of the donors, V segments were called functional above 56.7% productive rearrangements and were called segregating when the between-donor standard deviation exceeded 5%. A statistical classification framework was built to diagnose cytomegalovirus status from the catalog of TCR beta chain sequences. V and J gene assignment, in a later analysis, came from comparing TCR nucleotide sequences with IMGT/GENE-DB human TR gene sequences. The TCRdist pipeline was used in a later analysis to assign CDR3 sequences and most-parsimonious VDJ recombination scenarios. A later analysis defined each TCR beta chain by its CDR3 amino acid sequence plus V-gene family, and excluded reads lacking a unique V-gene family. As a way to deal with suspected cross-contamination and a sequencing artifact, a later analysis dropped roughly 600 nucleotide sequences that were highly shared and had low generation probability. In a later analysis, a clonal expansion index was calculated for each public chain from normalized within-repertoire ranks of inferred template counts. Generation probabilities in a later analysis came from a VDJ recombination model fitted to out-of-frame rearrangements, and those results were checked against IGoR. Hypergeometric tests were used in a later analysis to score TCR-TCR, TCR-HLA and TCR-CMV co-occurrence, with a repertoire-size bias correction applied to the TCR pairs. A later analysis estimated false discovery rates by permuting HLA or CMV assignments 20 times. In a later analysis, co-occurring TCRs were grouped using DBSCAN, with TCRdist sequence similarity added in when clustering inside HLA-allele-positive subsets. Repertoires with fewer than 30,000 or more than 120,000 public chains, plus five repertoires with anomalous nucleotide sharing, were excluded from co-occurrence clustering. Held by TCRdb, this immuneACCESS table contains in-frame sequences only and omits some clones. Under half of the omission traces to an unresolved V gene where checked; the cause of the rest is unknown. Clone size and the V and J calls come from that table; the DNA yielded D and trimming. For this sample the table gives about 180,000 clones, of which 65% to 85% were detected only once. The ten largest clones capture about 1.4% of the sample.

This receptor was identified in a girl between 10 and 17 years old in good health and CMV-seropositive. Recombination joined TRBV6-1 with TRBJ2-7; the D gene identity is not certain. Material for sequencing was PBMCs. The bases are TGTGCCAGCAGTGAAAAGTGGGCGACCTACGAGCAGTACTTC. Its translation reads: CASSEKWATYEQYF.